This TCR beta chain is drawn from a study of T cell repertoires in cytomegalovirus infection. Study context: Shared public TCR beta signatures pointed to both CMV infection and a matching HLA type. General study results and limits: Totalled public TCR beta family frequency picked out people who carried CMV plus the relevant HLA. In two of eight donors, the top clonotype was HLA-C-restricted CMV-specific.

Via MiXCR, TCRdb re-called the reads, giving one row per CDR3 protein. Counted here are tens of thousands of distinct CDR3 sequences, 20% to 25% occurring once; the ten biggest clones make up approximately 18%. A word on this clonotype: Its antigen is unidentified.

Unmatched junction bases numbered 13, after V lost 8 bases and J lost 2 bases. CDR3 length equals 18 residues. The sequence came from a human donor in good health (CMV status not recorded). Some clones in this sample may be carry-over from other donors' samples. The rearrangement links TRBV7-1 to TRBJ2-6, with TRBD2 matching 9 bases. TRBV7-1 is an ORF for which the function is uncertain. The sequenced sample consisted of PBMCs, sequenced either directly or after in vitro stimulation (not recorded which). The CDR3 DNA reads as TGTGCCAGCCGGCCGAAGGCGGGAGGGGTTACTGGGGCCAACGTCCTGACTTTC. It yields the protein CASRPKAGGVTGANVLTF.